What follows are 7 T cell receptor beta chains derived from one specimen sequenced in a study of T cell responses to AZD1222 COVID-19 vaccine. Sequenced by immunoSEQ multiplex PCR; TCRdb stores in-frame clones only, minus some. This sample has 95,000 to 100,000 clones; 70% to 90% occur once, and the top ten carry 9.5% to 13%. The sample in question was peripheral blood, obtained 28 days after the second AZD1222 dose. All receptors come from an adult who received the AZD1222 COVID-19 vaccine.

The chain uses TRBV2 and TRBJ1-1; possible D gene TRBD1, 5 bases. Germline-derived CDR1 and CDR2 are SNHLY and FYNNEI. V was trimmed by 8 bases and J by 7 bases, leaving 17 bases between them. This CDR3 contains 13 residues. This CDR3 is CASYGLDKGEAFF. For the CDR3, the DNA is TGTGCCAGCTACGGGTTGGACAAGGGTGAAGCTTTCTTT.

This chain uses TRBV12-3 or TRBV12-4 with TRBJ1-6; TRBD1 might be the D (5 bases). Deletions cut 4 bases from V and 7 bases from J, with 8 bases between. The length of the CDR3 is 13 residues. CDR3 region: CASSSRGNSPLHF. In DNA, the CDR3 is TGTGCCAGCAGTTCCCGGGGGAATTCACCCCTCCACTTT.

The chain employs TRBV6-1 and TRBJ1-1; D remains ambiguous. Looked up from germline, CDR1 is MNHNS and CDR2 is SASEGT. Trimming removed 0 bases from V and 7 bases from J, with 12 bases in between. The length of the CDR3 is 14 residues. The CDR3 spells CASSEAGTGYEAFF. The CDR3 bases are TGTGCCAGCAGTGAAGCCGGTACCGGGTATGAAGCTTTCTTT.

This CDR3 is CASSHPPTVGRANQPQHF. As DNA, the CDR3 is TGTGCCAGCAGTCACCCTCCAACGGTGGGGAGGGCTAATCAGCCCCAGCATTTT. J is TRBJ1-5 and V is TRBV2, with no clear D. Germline values: CDR1 SNHLY, CDR2 FYNNEI. This CDR3 contains 18 residues. Trimming stripped 5 bases from V and 4 bases from J, with 24 bases between.

The chain recombines TRBV2 with TRBJ1-1, with D possibly TRBD1 on 6 matching bases. The V and J ends lost 5 bases and 5 bases respectively, with 24 bases between them. CDR3 length equals 17 residues. Germline CDR1 is SNHLY and CDR2 is FYNNEI. This CDR3 reads CASSQTRTYTRGTEAFF. CDR3 coding DNA: TGTGCCAGCAGTCAAACACGAACATATACGAGGGGGACTGAAGCTTTCTTT. Supplemented by reference TRBV2 and TRBJ1-1, the full variable domain reads EPEVTQTPSHQVTQMGQEVILRCVPISNHLYFYWYRQILGQKVEFLVSFYNNEISEKSEIFDDQFSVERPDGSNFTLKIRSTKLEDSAMYFCASSQTRTYTRGTEAFFGQGTRLTVV.

This rearrangement joins TRBV20-1 to TRBJ1-2, with D possibly TRBD1 on 6 matching bases. The CDR3 covers 12 residues. The germline CDR1 and CDR2 sequences are DFQATT and SNEGSKA (reference sequence). Deletions cut 3 bases from V and 4 bases from J, with 9 bases between. CDR3 loop: CSASGTPYGYTF. The DNA of the CDR3 is TGCAGTGCTAGTGGGACACCCTATGGCTACACCTTC.

This clone was counted once. The chain has TRBV5-4 and TRBJ1-5; weak D call: TRBD1 (5 bases). Trimming removed 4 bases at V and 1 base at J, with 27 bases between. This CDR3 region has 20 residues. Germline values: CDR1 SGHNT, CDR2 YYREEE (reference sequence). The CDR3 coding sequence is TGTGCCAGCAGCCTCCTGGACGGGGACCACCTTAGGACGAGCAATCAGCCCCAGCATTTT. This gives the protein CASSLLDGDHLRTSNQPQHF.